This T cell receptor beta chain originates from a study of blood T cells in healthy people across ages. In germline, CDR1 is MNHEY, CDR2 SVGAGI. CDR3 length: 20 amino acids. Trimming removed 0 bases from V and 4 bases from J; junction bases left unmatched: 17. Each of the donors had about 9.9 milliliters of peripheral blood drawn into EDTA-treated Vacutainer tubes. About this clonotype itself: Its specificity is unknown.

A J-beta primer mix and a sample-barcoded 5' primer were used in a second PCR of roughly 7 to 12 cycles. Every molecule of cDNA carried a tag from a template-switch adaptor with 12 random nucleotides. TCRdb passed the 5' RACE reads through MiXCR, listing each CDR3 protein once. This sample yields about 680,000 distinct CDR3 sequences, of which about half are seen a single time; under 35% belongs to the top ten. Study findings and constraints: Both higher diversity and more naive CD4+ cells marked long-lived donors when set against aged donors. With donor CMV status unknown, expanded clonotype changes were possibly confounded.

The clonotype originates from a woman in her sixties in good health. The V and J genes are TRBV6-5 and TRBJ2-7; TRBD2 matches 11 bases. Sample: blood. The CDR3, as DNA: TGTGCCAGCAGTTACTCCGGACAGGGGAGTAGCGGGAGGGCCGGTTACGAGCAGTACTTC. Translating gives CASSYSGQGSSGRAGYEQYF.